These T cell receptor beta chains were read from a single sample in a study of beta chain features in type 1 diabetes. The table came from immunoSEQ multiplex PCR; TCRdb's copy has only in-frame clones and leaves some out. The sample has under 450,000 clones, about 14% seen once. Source material: naive CD4+ T cells from blood. The receptors shown here come from a young woman in good health. CDR3s leave out the opening cysteine and the closing phenylalanine or tryptophan. The order of the fields is J gene, V gene, CDR3 protein.

TRBJ2-7	TRBV28	ASKGRGNYEQY
TRBJ2-7	TRBV5-6	ASSPTLGGRSGQY
TRBJ2-3	TRBV5-1	ASSLGTGPTDTQY
TRBJ2-6	TRBV7-8	ASSPTGANVLT
TRBJ2-1	TRBV5-4	ASSLGRRTSHNEQF
TRBJ2-2	TRBV9	ASSVEASGRRNGELF
TRBJ2-1	TRBV5-1	ASRTREVRNEQF
TRBJ2-1	TRBV11-2	ASSLDRGSYNEQF
TRBJ2-3	TRBV30	AWSRLAGRTDTQY
TRBJ2-1	TRBV4-3	ASSQGVGGREF
TRBJ2-7	TRBV5-1	ASSHPGQLREQY
TRBJ2-6	TRBV18	ASSPPGLAGGTGANVLT
TRBJ2-5	TRBV5-4	ASSLDLTGKVGQETQY
TRBJ1-4	TRBV30	ARRTTNEKLF
TRBJ2-7	TRBV7-2	ASSRGGQGAYEQY
TRBJ2-7	TRBV30	ACSRGLATYEQY
TRBJ2-1	TRBV5-1	ASSLSLAEGNEQF
TRBJ1-4	TRBV2	ASSLRFNEKLF
TRBJ2-4	TRBV5-8	ASSWGQGELAKNIQY
TRBJ1-1	TRBV2	ASSEGGSPEAF